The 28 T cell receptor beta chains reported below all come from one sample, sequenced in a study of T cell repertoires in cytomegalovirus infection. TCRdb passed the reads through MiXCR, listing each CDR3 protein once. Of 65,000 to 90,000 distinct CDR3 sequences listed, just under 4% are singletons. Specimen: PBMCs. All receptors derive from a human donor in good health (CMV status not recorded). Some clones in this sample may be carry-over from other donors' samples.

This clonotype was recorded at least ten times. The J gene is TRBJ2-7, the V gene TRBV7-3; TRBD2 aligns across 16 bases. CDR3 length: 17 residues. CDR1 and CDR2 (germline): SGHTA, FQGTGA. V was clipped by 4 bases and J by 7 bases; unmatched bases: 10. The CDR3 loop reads CASSSGTSGRGSREQYF. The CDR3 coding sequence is TGTGCCAGCAGCTCGGGGACTAGCGGGAGGGGAAGTCGGGAGCAGTACTTC. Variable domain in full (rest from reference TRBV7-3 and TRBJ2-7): GAGVSQTPSNKVTEKGKYVELRCDPISGHTALYWYRQSLGQGPEFLIYFQGTGAADDSGLPNDRFFAVRPEGSVSTLKIQRTERGDSAVYLCASSSGTSGRGSREQYFGPGTRLTVT.

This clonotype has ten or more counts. CDR3 sequence (DNA): TGTGCCAGCAGCTTATTAGTGCTAGTCACAGATACGCAGTATTTT. It codes for CASSLLVLVTDTQYF. The gene calls are TRBV7-2 and TRBJ2-3, with D hard to call. Deletions cut 2 bases from V and 2 bases from J, with 11 bases between. This CDR3 comprises 15 residues. Germline assignment: CDR1 SGHTA and CDR2 FQGNSA. Combining the CDR3 with reference TRBV7-2 and TRBJ2-3 gives the whole variable domain GAGVSQSPSNKVTEKGKDVELRCDPISGHTALYWYRQSLGQGLEFLIYFQGNSAPDKSGLPSDRFSAERTGGSVSTLTIQRTQQEDSAVYLCASSLLVLVTDTQYFGPGTRLTVL.

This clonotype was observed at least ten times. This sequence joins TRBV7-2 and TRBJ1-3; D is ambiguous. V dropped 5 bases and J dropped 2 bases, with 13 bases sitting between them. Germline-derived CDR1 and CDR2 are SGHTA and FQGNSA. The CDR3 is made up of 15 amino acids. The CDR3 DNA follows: TGTGCCAGCAGCCCCACCGGTACAGCTGGAAACACCATATATTTT. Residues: CASSPTGTAGNTIYF. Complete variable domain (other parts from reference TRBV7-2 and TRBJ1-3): GAGVSQSPSNKVTEKGKDVELRCDPISGHTALYWYRQSLGQGLEFLIYFQGNSAPDKSGLPSDRFSAERTGGSVSTLTIQRTQQEDSAVYLCASSPTGTAGNTIYFGEGSWLTVV.

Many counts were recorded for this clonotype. DNA of the CDR3: TGTGCCAGCAGCCAGCTAGCGGGAGACCACTACGAGCAGTACTTC. Protein: CASSQLAGDHYEQYF. The gene calls are TRBV7-8 and TRBJ2-7; 10 positions match TRBD2. The CDR3 contains 15 residues. With V trimmed by 5 bases and J by 3 bases, 7 bases remained unmatched. The V gene's germline CDR1 is SGHVS and CDR2 FQNEAQ.

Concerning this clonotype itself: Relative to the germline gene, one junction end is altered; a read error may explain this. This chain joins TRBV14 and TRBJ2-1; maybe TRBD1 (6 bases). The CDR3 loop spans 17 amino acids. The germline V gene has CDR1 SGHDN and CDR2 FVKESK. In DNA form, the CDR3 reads TGTGCCAGCGGGGGCCGTAACCCCATTTCCCACAACAATGGGCAGTTCTTC. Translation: CASGGRNPISHNNGQFF.

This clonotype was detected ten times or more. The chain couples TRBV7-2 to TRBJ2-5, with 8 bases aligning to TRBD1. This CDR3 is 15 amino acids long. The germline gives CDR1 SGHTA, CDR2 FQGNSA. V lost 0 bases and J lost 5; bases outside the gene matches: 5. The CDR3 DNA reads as TGTGCCAGCAGCTTAGCCCCCCGGGACAGGGAGACCCAGTACTTC. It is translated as CASSLAPRDRETQYF.

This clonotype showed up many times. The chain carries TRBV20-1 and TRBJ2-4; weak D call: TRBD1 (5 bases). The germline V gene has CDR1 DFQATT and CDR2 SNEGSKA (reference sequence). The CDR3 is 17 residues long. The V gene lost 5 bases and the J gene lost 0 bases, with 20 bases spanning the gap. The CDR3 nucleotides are TGCAGTGCTCCCGCCGCCCAGGGCCTGGGAGCCAAAAACATTCAGTACTTC. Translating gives CSAPAAQGLGAKNIQYF.

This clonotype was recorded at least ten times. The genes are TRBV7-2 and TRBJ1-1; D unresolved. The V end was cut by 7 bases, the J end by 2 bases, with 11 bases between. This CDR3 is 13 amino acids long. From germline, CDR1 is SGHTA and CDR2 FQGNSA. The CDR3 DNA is TGTGCCAGCAAACTATCACGAAACACTGAAGCTTTCTTT. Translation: CASKLSRNTEAFF.

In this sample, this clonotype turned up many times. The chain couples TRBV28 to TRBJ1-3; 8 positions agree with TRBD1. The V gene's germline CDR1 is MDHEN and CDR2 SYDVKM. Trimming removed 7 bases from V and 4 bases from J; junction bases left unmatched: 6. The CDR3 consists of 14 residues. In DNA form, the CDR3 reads TGTGCCAGCACGGACAGGGCAGCCGGAAACACCATATATTTT. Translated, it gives CASTDRAAGNTIYF.

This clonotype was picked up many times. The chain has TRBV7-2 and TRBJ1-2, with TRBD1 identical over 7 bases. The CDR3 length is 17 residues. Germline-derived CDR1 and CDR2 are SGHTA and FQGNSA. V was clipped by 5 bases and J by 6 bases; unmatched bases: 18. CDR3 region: CASSREVKTGKNDGYTF. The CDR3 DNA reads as TGTGCCAGCAGCCGAGAGGTTAAGACAGGGAAGAACGATGGCTACACCTTC.

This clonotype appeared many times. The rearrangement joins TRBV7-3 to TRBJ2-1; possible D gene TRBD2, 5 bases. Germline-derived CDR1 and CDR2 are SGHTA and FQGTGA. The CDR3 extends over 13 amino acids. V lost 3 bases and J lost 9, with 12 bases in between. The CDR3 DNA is TGTGCCAGCAGCTTCAACGGGGAAGGTGAGCAGTTCTTC. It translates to CASSFNGEGEQFF. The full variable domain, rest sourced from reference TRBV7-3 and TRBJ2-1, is GAGVSQTPSNKVTEKGKYVELRCDPISGHTALYWYRQSLGQGPEFLIYFQGTGAADDSGLPNDRFFAVRPEGSVSTLKIQRTERGDSAVYLCASSFNGEGEQFFGPGTRLTVL.

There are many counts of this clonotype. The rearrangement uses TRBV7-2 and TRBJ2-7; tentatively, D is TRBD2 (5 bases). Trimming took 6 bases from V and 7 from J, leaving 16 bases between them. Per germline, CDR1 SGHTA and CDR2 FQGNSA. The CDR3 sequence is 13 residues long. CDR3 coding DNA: TGTGCCAGCAGTTTGGTGACTACGGGTGAGCAGTACTTC. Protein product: CASSLVTTGEQYF.

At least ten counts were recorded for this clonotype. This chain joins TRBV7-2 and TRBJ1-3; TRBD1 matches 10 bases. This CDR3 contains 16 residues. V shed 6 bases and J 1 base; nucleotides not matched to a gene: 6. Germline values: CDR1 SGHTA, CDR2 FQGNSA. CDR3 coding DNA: TGTGCCAGCAGGCGACCGGGACAGGGGTCTGGAAACACCATATATTTT. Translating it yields CASRRPGQGSGNTIYF.

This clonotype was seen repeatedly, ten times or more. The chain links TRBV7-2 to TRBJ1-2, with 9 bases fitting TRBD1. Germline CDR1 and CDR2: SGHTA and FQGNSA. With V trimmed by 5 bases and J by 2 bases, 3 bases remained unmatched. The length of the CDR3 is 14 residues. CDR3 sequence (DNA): TGTGCCAGCAGCAGGGACAGGGCCAACTATGGCTACACCTTC. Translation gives CASSRDRANYGYTF. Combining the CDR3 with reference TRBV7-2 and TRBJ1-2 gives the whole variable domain GAGVSQSPSNKVTEKGKDVELRCDPISGHTALYWYRQSLGQGLEFLIYFQGNSAPDKSGLPSDRFSAERTGGSVSTLTIQRTQQEDSAVYLCASSRDRANYGYTFGSGTRLTVV.

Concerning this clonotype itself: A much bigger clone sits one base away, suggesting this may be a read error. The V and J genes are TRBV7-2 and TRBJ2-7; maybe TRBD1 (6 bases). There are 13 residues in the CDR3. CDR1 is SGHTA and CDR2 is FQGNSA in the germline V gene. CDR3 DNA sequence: TGTGTCAGCAGCAACCGGGACAACTACGAGCAGTACTTC. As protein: CVSSNRDNYEQYF.

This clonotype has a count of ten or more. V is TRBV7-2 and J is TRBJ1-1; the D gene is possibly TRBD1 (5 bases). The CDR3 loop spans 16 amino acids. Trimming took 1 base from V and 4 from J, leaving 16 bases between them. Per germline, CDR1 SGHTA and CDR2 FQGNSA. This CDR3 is CASSLVWGGRPTEAFF. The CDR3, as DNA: TGTGCCAGCAGCTTAGTTTGGGGCGGTCGGCCCACTGAAGCTTTCTTT.

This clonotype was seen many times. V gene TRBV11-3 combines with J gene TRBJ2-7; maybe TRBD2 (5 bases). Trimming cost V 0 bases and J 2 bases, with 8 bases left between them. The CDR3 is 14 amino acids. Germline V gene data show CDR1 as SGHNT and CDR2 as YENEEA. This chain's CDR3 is CASSLEGLTYEQYF. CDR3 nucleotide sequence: TGTGCCAGCAGCTTAGAAGGACTTACCTACGAGCAGTACTTC.

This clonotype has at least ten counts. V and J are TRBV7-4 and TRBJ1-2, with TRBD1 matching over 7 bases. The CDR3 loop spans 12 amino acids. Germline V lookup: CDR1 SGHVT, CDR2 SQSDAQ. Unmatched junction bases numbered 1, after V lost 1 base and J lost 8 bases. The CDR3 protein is CASSLEGAGYTF. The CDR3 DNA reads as TGTGCCAGCAGCTTAGAGGGGGCCGGCTACACCTTC.

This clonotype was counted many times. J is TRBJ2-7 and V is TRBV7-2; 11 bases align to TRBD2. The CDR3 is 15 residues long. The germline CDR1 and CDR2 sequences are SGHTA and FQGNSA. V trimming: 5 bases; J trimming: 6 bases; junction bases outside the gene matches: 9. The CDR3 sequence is CASSRGRLAGIEQYF. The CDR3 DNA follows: TGTGCCAGCAGCCGAGGGAGACTAGCGGGGATCGAGCAGTACTTC.

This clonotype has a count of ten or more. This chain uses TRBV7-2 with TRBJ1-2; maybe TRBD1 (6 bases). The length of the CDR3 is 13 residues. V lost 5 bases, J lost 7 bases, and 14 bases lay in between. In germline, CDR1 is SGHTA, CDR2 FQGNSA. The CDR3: CASSTDRFSGYTF. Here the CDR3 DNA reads TGTGCCAGCAGCACAGACAGGTTCTCTGGCTACACCTTC.

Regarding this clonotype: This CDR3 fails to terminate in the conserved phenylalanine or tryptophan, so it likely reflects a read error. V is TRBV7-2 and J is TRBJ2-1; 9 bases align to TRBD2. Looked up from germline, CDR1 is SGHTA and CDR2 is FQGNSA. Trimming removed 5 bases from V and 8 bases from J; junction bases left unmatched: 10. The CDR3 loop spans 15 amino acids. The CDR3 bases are TGTGCCAGCAGCCCTAGCCTAGCGGGATTCCATGAGCAGTTCGTC. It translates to CASSPSLAGFHEQFV.

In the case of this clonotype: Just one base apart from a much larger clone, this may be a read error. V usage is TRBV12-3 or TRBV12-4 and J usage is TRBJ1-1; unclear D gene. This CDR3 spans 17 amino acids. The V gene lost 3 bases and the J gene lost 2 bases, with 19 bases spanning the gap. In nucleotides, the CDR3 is TGTGCCAGCAGTTTTCGGGAGGCGGTCTCCTTAAACACTGAAGCTTTCTTT. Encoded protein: CASSFREAVSLNTEAFF.

The CDR3 DNA sequence: TGTGCCACCAGCCGGGACTTCGCTTTGTACACTGAAGCTTTCTTT. This translates into CATSRDFALYTEAFF. V is TRBV15 and J is TRBJ1-1; the D gene is possibly TRBD1 (5 bases). The CDR3 has 15 amino acids. The V end lost 5 bases, the J end lost 3 bases, and 16 bases lay between the germline ends. Per the germline V gene, CDR1 is LNHNV and CDR2 is YYDKDF (reference sequence).

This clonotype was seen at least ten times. The CDR3 DNA reads TGTGCCAGCAGTTACTCGGTAGCGGGGCACGACGTTCGGCAGTTCTTC. It yields the protein CASSYSVAGHDVRQFF. This chain joins TRBV6-2 or TRBV6-3 and TRBJ2-1; 8 positions agree with TRBD2. The CDR3 loop spans 16 amino acids. V shed 0 bases and J 12 bases; nucleotides not matched to a gene: 13. The germline CDR1 and CDR2 sequences are MNHEY and SVGEGT.

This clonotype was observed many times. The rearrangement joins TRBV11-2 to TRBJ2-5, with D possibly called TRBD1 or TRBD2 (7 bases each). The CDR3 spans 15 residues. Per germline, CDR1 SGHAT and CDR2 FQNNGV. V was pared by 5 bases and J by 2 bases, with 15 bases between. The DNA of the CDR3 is TGTGCCAGCAGCCAAGGGAGGGGACAGCAAGAGACCCAGTACTTC. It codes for CASSQGRGQQETQYF. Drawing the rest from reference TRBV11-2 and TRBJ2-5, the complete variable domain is EAGVAQSPRYKIIEKRQSVAFWCNPISGHATLYWYQQILGQGPKLLIQFQNNGVVDDSQLPKDRFSAERLKGVDSTLKIQPAKLEDSAVYLCASSQGRGQQETQYFGPGTRLLVL.

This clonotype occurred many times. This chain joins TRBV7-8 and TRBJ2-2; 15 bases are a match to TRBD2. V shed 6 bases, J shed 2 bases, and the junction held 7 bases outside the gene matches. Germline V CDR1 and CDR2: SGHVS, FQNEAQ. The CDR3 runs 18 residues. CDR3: CASRPGLAGGVNTGELFF. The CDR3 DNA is TGTGCCAGCAGACCGGGACTAGCGGGGGGAGTCAACACCGGGGAGCTGTTTTTT.

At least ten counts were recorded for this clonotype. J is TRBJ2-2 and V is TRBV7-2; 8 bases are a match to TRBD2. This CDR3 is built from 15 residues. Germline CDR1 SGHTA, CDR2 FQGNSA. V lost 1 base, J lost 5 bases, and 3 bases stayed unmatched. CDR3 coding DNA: TGTGCCAGCAGCTTAGTGGGACTAGGGACCGGGGAGCTGTTTTTT. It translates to CASSLVGLGTGELFF.

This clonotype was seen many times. The CDR3 nucleotides are TGTGCCAGCAGCTTAGCCCCGGGACCAATCTACAATGAGCAGTTCTTC. Translating gives CASSLAPGPIYNEQFF. The chain has TRBV7-6 and TRBJ2-1; D tentatively reads TRBD1 or TRBD2 (5 bases each). The V and J ends lost 0 bases and 3 bases respectively, with 12 bases between them. CDR1 is SGHVS, CDR2 FNYEAQ, per germline. CDR3 length: 16 residues.